A selection of T cell receptor beta chains follows, all from one sample in a study of shared clonotypes between healthy human individuals. The assay was immunoSEQ multiplex PCR, and TCRdb's table has in-frame clones only and misses some. The sample has about 2,500,000 clones; just over 90% are singletons. The sequenced sample consisted of naive CD4+ T cells sorted from blood. The receptors come from a man younger than 35 in good health. Both conserved end residues are part of each CDR3. The order of the fields is CDR3 DNA, CDR3 protein, J gene, clone size, D gene, V gene. A D gene is named only where the DNA matches it firmly. Some rows have no size entry. The others give once, few or many, or a class for an expanded clone.

CDR3 DNA: TGCGCCAGCAGCCAAGAAGGAAGAGGACACTCCGGGGAGCTGTTTTTT; CDR3 protein: CASSQEGRGHSGELFF; J gene: TRBJ2-2; clone size: .; D gene: .; V gene: TRBV4-1
CDR3 DNA: TGCGCCAGCAGCTCGGGACTAGCGGGAGCCGGGGAGCTGTTTTTT; CDR3 protein: CASSSGLAGAGELFF; J gene: TRBJ2-2; clone size: .; D gene: TRBD2; V gene: TRBV5-1
CDR3 DNA: TGCGCCAGCAGCTTGGACGAAAGCGGGGGTGAAAAACTGTTTTTT; CDR3 protein: CASSLDESGGEKLFF; J gene: TRBJ1-4; clone size: .; D gene: .; V gene: TRBV5-1
CDR3 DNA: TGTGCCAGCAGCCCAGGGGGGAGGGGAGCATCCTACGAGCAGTACTTC; CDR3 protein: CASSPGGRGASYEQYF; J gene: TRBJ2-7; clone size: .; D gene: .; V gene: TRBV9
CDR3 DNA: TGTGCCAGCAGTGAAGGAGGAGCTGGGGCCAACGTCCTGACTTTC; CDR3 protein: CASSEGGAGANVLTF; J gene: TRBJ2-6; clone size: .; D gene: .; V gene: TRBV2
CDR3 DNA: TGTGCCAGCAGTGAAGATTTGGGGACAGCGTCGACCTATGGCTACACCTTC; CDR3 protein: CASSEDLGTASTYGYTF; J gene: TRBJ1-2; clone size: .; D gene: TRBD1; V gene: TRBV6-1
CDR3 DNA: TGCGCCAGCAGGGGGGGACTAGCGGGACCCACAGATACGCAGTATTTT; CDR3 protein: CASRGGLAGPTDTQYF; J gene: TRBJ2-3; clone size: .; D gene: TRBD2; V gene: TRBV5-1
CDR3 DNA: TGTGCCAGCTCCCCGGGACAGGTCATGAACACTGAAGCTTTCTTT; CDR3 protein: CASSPGQVMNTEAFF; J gene: TRBJ1-1; clone size: .; D gene: TRBD1; V gene: TRBV18
CDR3 DNA: TGTGCCAGCAGAAGAGGGACCGGCGGCCCGGGGAAACTGTTTTTT; CDR3 protein: CASRRGTGGPGKLFF; J gene: TRBJ1-4; clone size: .; D gene: .; V gene: TRBV6-6
CDR3 DNA: TGTGCCAGCACCCCTAGCGGAGCCCCCTACGAGCAGTACTTC; CDR3 protein: CASTPSGAPYEQYF; J gene: TRBJ2-7; clone size: .; D gene: TRBD2; V gene: TRBV14
CDR3 DNA: TGTGCCAGCAGCCGAAACTATGGCTACACCTTC; CDR3 protein: CASSRNYGYTF; J gene: TRBJ1-2; clone size: .; D gene: .; V gene: TRBV28
CDR3 DNA: TGTGCCAGTAGTATAGATCCCACCGGGGAGCTGTTTTTT; CDR3 protein: CASSIDPTGELFF; J gene: TRBJ2-2; clone size: .; D gene: .; V gene: TRBV19
CDR3 DNA: TGTGCCACTTCTCCGGACAGGGGGATGAACACTGAAGCTTTCTTT; CDR3 protein: CATSPDRGMNTEAFF; J gene: TRBJ1-1; clone size: .; D gene: TRBD1; V gene: TRBV10-3
CDR3 DNA: TGTGCCAGCAGCTTAGTAGGGACAGGGGTGACAGATACGCAGTATTTT; CDR3 protein: CASSLVGTGVTDTQYF; J gene: TRBJ2-3; clone size: .; D gene: TRBD1; V gene: TRBV7-2
CDR3 DNA: TGTGCCAGCAGCCCGACCCCTACCGGTACGCAGTATTTT; CDR3 protein: CASSPTPTGTQYF; J gene: TRBJ2-3; clone size: .; D gene: .; V gene: TRBV9
CDR3 DNA: TGCGCCAGCAGCTTGGGGGACGGACGTACTGGGAGTGAAGCTTTCTTT; CDR3 protein: CASSLGDGRTGSEAFF; J gene: TRBJ1-1; clone size: .; D gene: .; V gene: TRBV5-1
CDR3 DNA: TGCGCCAGCAGCTTGCGACAGGGCGTACGAGGCACTGAAGCTTTCTTT; CDR3 protein: CASSLRQGVRGTEAFF; J gene: TRBJ1-1; clone size: .; D gene: TRBD1; V gene: TRBV5-1
CDR3 DNA: TGCAGCGCTCTGGGCCGGAGCTCCTACAATGAGCAGTTCTTC; CDR3 protein: CSALGRSSYNEQFF; J gene: TRBJ2-1; clone size: .; D gene: .; V gene: TRBV29-1
CDR3 DNA: TGTGCCAGCAGCTTAGGGCCATCTACCTACGAGCAGTACTTC; CDR3 protein: CASSLGPSTYEQYF; J gene: TRBJ2-7; clone size: .; D gene: .; V gene: TRBV11-2
CDR3 DNA: TGTGCCAGCAGGCCGACAGGGGGTTACTACGAGCAGTACTTC; CDR3 protein: CASRPTGGYYEQYF; J gene: TRBJ2-7; clone size: .; D gene: TRBD1; V gene: TRBV6-5
CDR3 DNA: TGTGCCAGCAGCTTAGAACCGGGTTCCTACGAGCAGTACTTC; CDR3 protein: CASSLEPGSYEQYF; J gene: TRBJ2-7; clone size: .; D gene: .; V gene: TRBV13
CDR3 DNA: TGCGCCAGCAGCACGACAGCGAGCTCCTACAATGAGCAGTTCTTC; CDR3 protein: CASSTTASSYNEQFF; J gene: TRBJ2-1; clone size: .; D gene: .; V gene: TRBV5-1
CDR3 DNA: TGCGCCAGCAGCCAAGTCGGGGGTCGGACTGAAGCTTTCTTT; CDR3 protein: CASSQVGGRTEAFF; J gene: TRBJ1-1; clone size: .; D gene: .; V gene: TRBV4-1
CDR3 DNA: TGCGCCAGCAGCTTGGAAGCAGGGTCGGGAAACACCATATATTTT; CDR3 protein: CASSLEAGSGNTIYF; J gene: TRBJ1-3; clone size: .; D gene: .; V gene: TRBV5-1
CDR3 DNA: TGTGCCAGCAGTGAAGCCCCCAGACAGAACACTGAAGCTTTCTTT; CDR3 protein: CASSEAPRQNTEAFF; J gene: TRBJ1-1; clone size: .; D gene: .; V gene: TRBV6-1
CDR3 DNA: TGTGCCAGCAGGGGCTCGGCTGTCTACGAGCAGTACTTC; CDR3 protein: CASRGSAVYEQYF; J gene: TRBJ2-7; clone size: .; D gene: .; V gene: TRBV6-1
CDR3 DNA: TGCGCCAGCAGCCAAGAACTAGCGGGAGGTTTAAACATTCAGTACTTC; CDR3 protein: CASSQELAGGLNIQYF; J gene: TRBJ2-4; clone size: .; D gene: TRBD2; V gene: TRBV4-1
CDR3 DNA: TGTGCCAGCAGCTCGGACAGAGCGGTATCCGAGCAGTACTTC; CDR3 protein: CASSSDRAVSEQYF; J gene: TRBJ2-7; clone size: .; D gene: .; V gene: TRBV7-9
CDR3 DNA: TGTGCCAGCAGCTTTTGGGGGGCTAGCACAGATACGCAGTATTTT; CDR3 protein: CASSFWGASTDTQYF; J gene: TRBJ2-3; clone size: .; D gene: .; V gene: TRBV5-4
CDR3 DNA: TGTGCCAGCAGTATCCCTCCCGGGACAGGGCCCGGAAACACCATATATTTT; CDR3 protein: CASSIPPGTGPGNTIYF; J gene: TRBJ1-3; clone size: .; D gene: TRBD1; V gene: TRBV28
CDR3 DNA: TGTGCCAGCAGCTGGATGCGACAGGGCAATGAGCAGTTCTTC; CDR3 protein: CASSWMRQGNEQFF; J gene: TRBJ2-1; clone size: .; D gene: TRBD1; V gene: TRBV5-4
CDR3 DNA: TGTGCCAGCAGTGACCCTCGGACAGGGAATATGCTGTTTTTT; CDR3 protein: CASSDPRTGNMLFF; J gene: TRBJ1-4; clone size: once; D gene: TRBD1; V gene: TRBV6-1
CDR3 DNA: TGTGCCAGCAGCTCTAGCAGTCCCTACGGTGAGCAGTTCTTC; CDR3 protein: CASSSSSPYGEQFF; J gene: TRBJ2-1; clone size: .; D gene: .; V gene: TRBV14
CDR3 DNA: TGTGCCAGCTCACCACCGACGGGGGGGTCCTACGAGCAGTACTTC; CDR3 protein: CASSPPTGGSYEQYF; J gene: TRBJ2-7; clone size: .; D gene: TRBD2; V gene: TRBV18
CDR3 DNA: TGTGCCAGCAGTGAAGGACAGCGGAACACTGAAGCTTTCTTT; CDR3 protein: CASSEGQRNTEAFF; J gene: TRBJ1-1; clone size: .; D gene: .; V gene: TRBV25-1
CDR3 DNA: TGTGCCAGCAGTTCATTGGGGGCTGGAAACACCATATATTTT; CDR3 protein: CASSSLGAGNTIYF; J gene: TRBJ1-3; clone size: .; D gene: .; V gene: TRBV6-5
CDR3 DNA: TGTGCCAGCAGCGAAGGACAGGGCACAGATACGCAGTATTTT; CDR3 protein: CASSEGQGTDTQYF; J gene: TRBJ2-3; clone size: .; D gene: TRBD1; V gene: TRBV9
CDR3 DNA: TGTGCCAGCAGTTCCCTCGGGGGGGCCGCAGATACGCAGTATTTT; CDR3 protein: CASSSLGGAADTQYF; J gene: TRBJ2-3; clone size: .; D gene: TRBD2; V gene: TRBV6-5
CDR3 DNA: TGTGCCAGCAGAAGGGGGGTGGTTGACACTGAAGCTTTCTTT; CDR3 protein: CASRRGVVDTEAFF; J gene: TRBJ1-1; clone size: .; D gene: .; V gene: TRBV28
CDR3 DNA: TGTGCCAGCAGGGGGACAGGGCCCCCAAACGCTGAAGCTTTCTTT; CDR3 protein: CASRGTGPPNAEAFF; J gene: TRBJ1-1; clone size: .; D gene: TRBD1; V gene: TRBV27
CDR3 DNA: TGCGCCAGCAGCCCCGGGACTGGGTCCTACGAGCAGTACTTC; CDR3 protein: CASSPGTGSYEQYF; J gene: TRBJ2-7; clone size: .; D gene: .; V gene: TRBV5-1
CDR3 DNA: TGTGCCAGCAGCTTGGGCACAGTGGGGATCTCTGGAAACACCATATATTTT; CDR3 protein: CASSLGTVGISGNTIYF; J gene: TRBJ1-3; clone size: .; D gene: .; V gene: TRBV5-6
CDR3 DNA: TGTGCCAGCAGCTTTTCCAGCGGGAAGGCAGATACGCAGTATTTT; CDR3 protein: CASSFSSGKADTQYF; J gene: TRBJ2-3; clone size: .; D gene: TRBD2; V gene: TRBV7-9
CDR3 DNA: TGTGCCAGCTCACTGGGTGGAACTAATGAAAAACTGTTTTTT; CDR3 protein: CASSLGGTNEKLFF; J gene: TRBJ1-4; clone size: .; D gene: .; V gene: TRBV18